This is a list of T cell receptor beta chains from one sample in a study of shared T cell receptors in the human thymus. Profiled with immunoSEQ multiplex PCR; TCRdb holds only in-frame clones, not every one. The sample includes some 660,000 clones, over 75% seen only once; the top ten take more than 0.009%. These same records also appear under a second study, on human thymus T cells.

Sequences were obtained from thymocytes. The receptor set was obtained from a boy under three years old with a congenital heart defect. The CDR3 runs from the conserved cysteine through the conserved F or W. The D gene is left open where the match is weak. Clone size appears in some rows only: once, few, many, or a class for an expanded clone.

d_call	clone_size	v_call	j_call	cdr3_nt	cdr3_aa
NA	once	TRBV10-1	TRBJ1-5	TGCGCCAACGAGGGAGATCAGCCCCAGCATTTT	CANEGDQPQHF
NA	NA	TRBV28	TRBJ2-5	TGTGCCAGCAGTTTAGCCGGGATTGAGACCCAGTACTTC	CASSLAGIETQYF
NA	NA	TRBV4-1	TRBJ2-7	TGCGCCAGCAGCCAAGTTGTTTGCCAGGACTCCTACGAGCAGTACTTC	CASSQVVCQDSYEQYF
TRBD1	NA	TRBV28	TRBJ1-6	TGTGCCAGCGAGGGACAGCAAGACGAGAGCTCCTATAATTCCCCCCTCCACTTT	CASEGQQDESSYNSPLHF
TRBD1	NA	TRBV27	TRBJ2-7	TGTGCCAGCAGTTTCTCCCACAGGGGCGACGAGCAGTACTTC	CASSFSHRGDEQYF
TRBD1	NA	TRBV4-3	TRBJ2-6	TGCGCCAGCAGCCAATGGACAGGGGGGTCACTAGAAGCTGGGGCCAACGTCCTGACTTTC	CASSQWTGGSLEAGANVLTF
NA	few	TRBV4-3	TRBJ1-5	TGCGCCAGCAGCCAAGATTGGTCTGGCAGGGAAGCCTATAGCAATCAGCCCCAGCATTTT	CASSQDWSGREAYSNQPQHF
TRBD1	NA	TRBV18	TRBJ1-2	TGTGCCAGCTCACCAAGCGGACAGGGCTATGGCTACACCTTC	CASSPSGQGYGYTF
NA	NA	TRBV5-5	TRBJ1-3	TGTGCCAGCAGCTTGCCGGGTACCTCAATTCGAAACACCATATATTTT	CASSLPGTSIRNTIYF
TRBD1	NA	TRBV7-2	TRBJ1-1	TGTGCCAGCAGCGCCCGGACAGGGGTCAACACTGAAGCTTTCTTT	CASSARTGVNTEAFF
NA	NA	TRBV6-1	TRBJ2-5	TGTGCCAGCAGTGAAGCGCTTCTTGGGGACTGGAGGACCCAGTACTTC	CASSEALLGDWRTQYF
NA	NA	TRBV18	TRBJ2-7	TGTGCCAGCTCCCACAGTAACTACGAGCAGTACTTC	CASSHSNYEQYF
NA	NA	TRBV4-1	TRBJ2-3	TGCGCCAGCAGCCAAGTCAACACAGATACGCAGTATTTT	CASSQVNTDTQYF
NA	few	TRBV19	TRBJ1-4	TGTGCCAGTACCCCAAAACGGACAGCCGAAAATGAAAAACTGTTTTTT	CASTPKRTAENEKLFF
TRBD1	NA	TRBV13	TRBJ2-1	TGTGCCAGCAGCTTAAGGGTCGGGACAGGGTTGGCCGACAATGAGCAGTTCTTC	CASSLRVGTGLADNEQFF
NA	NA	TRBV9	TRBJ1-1	TGTGCCAGCAGCGTAGGGGGCCAGAAGACTGAAGCTTTCTTT	CASSVGGQKTEAFF
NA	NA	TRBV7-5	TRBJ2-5	TGTGCCAGATCCGTAAACCCGGGACTAGACGGAGAGACCCAGTACTTC	CARSVNPGLDGETQYF
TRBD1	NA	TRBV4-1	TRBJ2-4	TGCGCCAGCAGCCACCCGGGACAGGTCATTCGGGGGCGCATTCAGTACTTC	CASSHPGQVIRGRIQYF
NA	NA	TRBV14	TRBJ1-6	TGTGCCAGCAGCCCGATCCGACCTGGCGGGAATAATTCACCCCTCCACTTT	CASSPIRPGGNNSPLHF
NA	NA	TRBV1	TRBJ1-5	TGCACCAGCAGCCAATCGGGGTGGAGGAATCAGCCCCAGCATTTT	CTSSQSGWRNQPQHF
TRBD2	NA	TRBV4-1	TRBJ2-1	TGCGCCAGCAGCCAACGGACTAGCGGGGGGGTCCTGGGCAATGAGCAGTTCTTC	CASSQRTSGGVLGNEQFF
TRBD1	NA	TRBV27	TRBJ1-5	TGTGCCAGCAGTACCGGACAGGGATATCAGCCCCAGCATTTT	CASSTGQGYQPQHF
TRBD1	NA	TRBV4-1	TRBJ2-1	TGCGCCAGCAGCCCCCTCACCGGGACAGGGGACAATGAGCAGTTCTTC	CASSPLTGTGDNEQFF
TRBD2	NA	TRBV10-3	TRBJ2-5	TGTGCCATCAGTGAGTCGGTCGGGAGGGGAGAGACCCAGTACTTC	CAISESVGRGETQYF
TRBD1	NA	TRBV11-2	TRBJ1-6	TGTGCCAGCGGTCCGGGACAGGGGGGTTCACCCCTCCACTTT	CASGPGQGGSPLHF
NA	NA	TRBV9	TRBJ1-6	TGTGCCAGCAGTACAAGCCGGGACTCTAATACGCCCCTCCACTTT	CASSTSRDSNTPLHF
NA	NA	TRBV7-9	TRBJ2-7	TGTGCCAGCAGCTACGACAGCATGGGGTACGAGCAGTACTTC	CASSYDSMGYEQYF
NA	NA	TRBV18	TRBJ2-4	TGTGCCAGCTCGCTTGCAGGGGAATCCAAAAACATTCAGTACTTC	CASSLAGESKNIQYF
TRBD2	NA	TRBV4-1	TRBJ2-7	TGCGCCAGCAGCCGAACTAGCGGGGAAACCTACGAGCAGTACTTC	CASSRTSGETYEQYF
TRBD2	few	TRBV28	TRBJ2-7	TGTGCCAGCAGCCCCCCAGGGACTAGTCAGACCTACGAGCAGTACTTC	CASSPPGTSQTYEQYF
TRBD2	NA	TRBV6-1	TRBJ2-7	TGTGCCAGCAGGGATCTAGCGGGTAACTTCTACGAGCAGTACTTC	CASRDLAGNFYEQYF
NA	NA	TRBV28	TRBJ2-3	TGTGCCAGCAGTCCTCGGGACTTCCCCCCAGATACGCAGTATTTT	CASSPRDFPPDTQYF
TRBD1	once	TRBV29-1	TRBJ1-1	TGCAGCCCCCAGAAACGGACAGGGGACACTGAAGCTTTCTTT	CSPQKRTGDTEAFF
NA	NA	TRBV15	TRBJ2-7	TGTGCCACCAGCCGAGAACACATTAGCGGAGCGACCTACGAGCAGTACTTC	CATSREHISGATYEQYF